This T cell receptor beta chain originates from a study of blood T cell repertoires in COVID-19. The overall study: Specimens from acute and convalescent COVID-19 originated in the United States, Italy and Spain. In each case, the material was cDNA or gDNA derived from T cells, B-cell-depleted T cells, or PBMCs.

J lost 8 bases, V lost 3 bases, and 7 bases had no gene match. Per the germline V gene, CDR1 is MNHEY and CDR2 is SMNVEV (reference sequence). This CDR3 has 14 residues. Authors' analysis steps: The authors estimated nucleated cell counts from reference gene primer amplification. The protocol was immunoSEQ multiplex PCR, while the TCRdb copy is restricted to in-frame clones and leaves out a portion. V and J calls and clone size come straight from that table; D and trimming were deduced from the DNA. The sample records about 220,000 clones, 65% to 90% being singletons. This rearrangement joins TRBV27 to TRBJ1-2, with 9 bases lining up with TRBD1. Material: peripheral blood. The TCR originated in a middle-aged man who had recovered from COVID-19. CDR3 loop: CASSFTGGARGYTF. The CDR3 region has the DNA TGTGCCAGCAGTTTTACAGGGGGCGCGAGGGGCTACACCTTC.